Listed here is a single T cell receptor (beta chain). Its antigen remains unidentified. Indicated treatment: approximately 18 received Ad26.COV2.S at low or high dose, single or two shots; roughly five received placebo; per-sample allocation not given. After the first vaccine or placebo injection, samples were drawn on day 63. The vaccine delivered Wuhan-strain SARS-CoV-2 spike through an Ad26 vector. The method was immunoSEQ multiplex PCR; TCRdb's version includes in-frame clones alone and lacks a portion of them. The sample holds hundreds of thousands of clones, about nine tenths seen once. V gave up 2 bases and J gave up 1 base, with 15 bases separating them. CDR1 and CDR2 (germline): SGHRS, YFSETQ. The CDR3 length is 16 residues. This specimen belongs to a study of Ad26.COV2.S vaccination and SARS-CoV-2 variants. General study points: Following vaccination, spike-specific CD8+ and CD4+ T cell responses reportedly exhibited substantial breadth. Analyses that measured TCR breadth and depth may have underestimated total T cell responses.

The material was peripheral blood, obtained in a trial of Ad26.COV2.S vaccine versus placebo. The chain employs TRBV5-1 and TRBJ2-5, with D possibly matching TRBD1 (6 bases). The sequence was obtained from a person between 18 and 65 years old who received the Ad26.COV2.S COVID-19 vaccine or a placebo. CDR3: CASSFPSGTTQETQYF. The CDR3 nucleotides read TGCGCCAGCAGCTTCCCATCCGGGACAACCCAAGAGACCCAGTACTTC.